This is a list of T cell receptor beta chains from one sample in a study of T cells in localized non-small cell lung cancer. Only in-frame clones appear in the TCRdb table, and some are missing; sequencing was by immunoSEQ multiplex PCR. The sample shows fewer than 13,000 clones, 70% to 90% of them seen only once. This material consisted of peripheral blood, taken before any cancer treatment. The receptors shown here come from a male donor at least 60 years old with stage III lung adenocarcinoma. Both conserved end residues are part of each CDR3. D genes are given only for firm matches. A row's size may be missing; if present it is once, few, many or a size class.

cdr3_nt cdr3_aa clone_size v_call d_call j_call
TGTGCAAGTCGCTTATTTGGTCCAGGGAGGTGGTATAAAGGCTACACCTTC CASRLFGPGRWYKGYTF NA TRBV12-2 NA TRBJ1-2
TGTGCCAGCAGCTTGGGGAATGAAAAACTGTTTTTT CASSLGNEKLFF NA TRBV5-6 NA TRBJ1-4
TGTGCCAGCACCGAGTATCGGGGTCAGCCCCAGCATTTT CASTEYRGQPQHF NA TRBV6-6 NA TRBJ1-5
TGTGCCAGCAGCTTGAACCGGGGTAGCAATCAGCCCCAGCATTTT CASSLNRGSNQPQHF once TRBV7-8 NA TRBJ1-5
TGTGCCAGCAGCTTGAGCGACGATGGGGGGGAGACCCAGTACTTC CASSLSDDGGETQYF NA TRBV7-2 NA TRBJ2-5
TGTGCCAGCAGTTTGGGGATGAGTGGGAACACTGAAGCTTTCTTT CASSLGMSGNTEAFF few TRBV28 NA TRBJ1-1
TGTGCCAGCAGTTTAGGGGGGGTATTAAGCTCCTACAATGAGCAGTTCTTC CASSLGGVLSSYNEQFF NA TRBV27 TRBD2 TRBJ2-1
TGTGCCATCAGTAATATAGAGGGTCAAGAGACCCAGTACTTC CAISNIEGQETQYF NA TRBV10-3 NA TRBJ2-5
TGCGCCAGCAGCGAAGTGGGGGGCTCCGAGGGGGAGCTGTTTTTT CASSEVGGSEGELFF NA TRBV5-1 NA TRBJ2-2
TGCGCCAGCAGCCCCTCAGGGGCAGATCAGCCCCAGCATTTT CASSPSGADQPQHF NA TRBV4-3 NA TRBJ1-5
TGTGCCAGCAGCTCAGGGACCGGATTCTTAGAGACCCAGTACTTC CASSSGTGFLETQYF NA TRBV5-4 NA TRBJ2-5
TGTGCCAGCAGCTCCCCCGGGGGTGCAGATGGGAAACTGTTTTTT CASSSPGGADGKLFF NA TRBV5-5 NA TRBJ1-4
TGCGCCAGCAGCTTGGGATCCTACAATGAGCAGTTCTTC CASSLGSYNEQFF NA TRBV5-1 NA TRBJ2-1
TGCGCCAGCAGCTTGACCCTTAGCTCCTACAATGAGCAGTTCTTC CASSLTLSSYNEQFF once TRBV5-1 NA TRBJ2-1
TGCAGTGCTAGCAATGAGCAGTTCTTC CSASNEQFF NA TRBV20-1 NA TRBJ2-1
TGTGCCAGCAGCTGGACCACAGACGAGCAGTACTTC CASSWTTDEQYF NA TRBV7-9 NA TRBJ2-7
TGCGCCAGCAGCCGCCGTCACCACGATGGGGACCGGGTTGAGCAGTTCTTC CASSRRHHDGDRVEQFF NA TRBV4-1 NA TRBJ2-1
TGTGCCAGCAGCTTAGAGGCTAGCGGGGGAAACACCGGGGAGCTGTTTTTT CASSLEASGGNTGELFF NA TRBV7-9 TRBD2 TRBJ2-2
TGTGCCAGCAGTGAAGGTGGAGGAAGGGCAACTGAAGCTTTCTTT CASSEGGGRATEAFF NA TRBV2 NA TRBJ1-1
TGTGCCAGCTCAAGGGAGATCGGCACTGAAGCTTTCTTT CASSREIGTEAFF NA TRBV18 NA TRBJ1-1
TGTGCCAGCAGATTACAGGGGAGTGGCTACACCTTC CASRLQGSGYTF once TRBV6-1 TRBD1 TRBJ1-2